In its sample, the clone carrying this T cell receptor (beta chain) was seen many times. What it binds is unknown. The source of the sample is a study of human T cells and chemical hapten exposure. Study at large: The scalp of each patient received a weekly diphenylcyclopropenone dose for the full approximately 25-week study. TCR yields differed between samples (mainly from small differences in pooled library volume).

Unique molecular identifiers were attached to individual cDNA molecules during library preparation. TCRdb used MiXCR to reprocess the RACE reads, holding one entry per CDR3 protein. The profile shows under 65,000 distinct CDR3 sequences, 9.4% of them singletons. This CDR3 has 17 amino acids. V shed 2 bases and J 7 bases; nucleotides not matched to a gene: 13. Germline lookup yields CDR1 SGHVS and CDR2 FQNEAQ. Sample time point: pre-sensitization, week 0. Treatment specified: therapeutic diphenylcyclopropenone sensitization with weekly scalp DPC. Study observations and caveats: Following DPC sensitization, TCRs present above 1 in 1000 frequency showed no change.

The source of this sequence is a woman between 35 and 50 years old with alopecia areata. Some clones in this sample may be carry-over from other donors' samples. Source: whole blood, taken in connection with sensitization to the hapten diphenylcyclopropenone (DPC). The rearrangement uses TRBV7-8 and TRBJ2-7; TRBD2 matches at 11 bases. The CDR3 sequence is CASSLRLTSGGRGEQYF. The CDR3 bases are TGTGCCAGCAGCTTAAGGCTCACTAGCGGGGGCCGAGGGGAGCAGTACTTC.